A selection of T cell receptor beta chains follows, all from one sample in a study of blood T cell repertoires in COVID-19. Sequencing used immunoSEQ multiplex PCR; TCRdb keeps in-frame clones, though not all of them. The sample has a few hundred thousand clones, roughly nine tenths seen once. Source material: PBMCs or T cells enriched from blood (not recorded which). All receptors derive from a woman aged 45-65 years who had recovered from COVID-19. CDR3s include the opening cysteine and the closing phenylalanine or tryptophan. D genes are given only for firm matches. The size of a clone is reported for some rows only, either as once, few or many, or as a class for expanded clones.

D,size,J,V,CDR3,DNA
-,-,TRBJ2-3,TRBV14,CASSQVPRGLTDTQYF,TGTGCCAGCAGCCAGGTGCCCAGGGGCCTCACAGATACGCAGTATTTT
-,-,TRBJ1-3,TRBV30,CAWNRDKFSSGNTIYF,TGTGCCTGGAACAGAGATAAGTTTTCCTCTGGAAACACCATATATTTT
TRBD1,-,TRBJ2-7,TRBV15,CATSRDRQGSNEQYF,TGTGCCACCAGCAGAGACCGACAGGGATCGAACGAGCAGTACTTC
-,-,TRBJ1-5,TRBV29-1,CSVVMSGNQPQHF,TGCAGCGTTGTCATGTCAGGGAATCAGCCCCAGCATTTT
TRBD1,-,TRBJ1-5,TRBV5-5,CASSLGTGNQPQHF,TGTGCCAGCAGCTTGGGGACAGGGAATCAGCCCCAGCATTTT
-,-,TRBJ2-7,TRBV28,CASRGVIGRGYNEQYF,TGTGCCAGCAGGGGAGTGATCGGCAGGGGTTACAACGAGCAGTACTTC
-,-,TRBJ2-4,TRBV28,CASSLRQGFAKNIQYF,TGTGCCAGCAGTTTACGGCAGGGGTTTGCCAAAAACATTCAGTACTTC
-,-,TRBJ1-2,TRBV7-3,CASSLTRGDGRYTF,TGTGCCAGCAGCTTAACTCGGGGTGATGGGCGCTACACCTTC
-,-,TRBJ1-6,TRBV7-2,CASSPEMRQPSPLHF,TGTGCCAGCAGCCCTGAGATGAGACAGCCCTCACCCCTCCACTTT
TRBD1,-,TRBJ2-5,TRBV5-8,CASFWTGTKTQYF,TGTGCCAGCTTTTGGACAGGGACAAAGACCCAGTACTTC
-,-,TRBJ2-3,TRBV7-2,CASRHPTGSTDTQYF,TGTGCCAGCAGACACCCTACAGGCAGCACAGATACGCAGTATTTT
TRBD2,few,TRBJ2-2,TRBV28,CASSPLRTSGNTGELFF,TGTGCCAGCAGTCCACTTCGGACTAGCGGGAACACCGGGGAGCTGTTTTTT
-,-,TRBJ2-3,TRBV7-9,CASSLRSPQDTQYF,TGTGCCAGCAGCTTGAGGTCACCGCAAGATACGCAGTATTTT
TRBD1,-,TRBJ1-2,TRBV7-9,CASSSRQGHYGYTF,TGTGCCAGCAGCTCCCGACAGGGGCACTATGGCTACACCTTC
TRBD2,-,TRBJ2-7,TRBV27,CASSRTGTSGYEQYF,TGTGCCAGCAGCCGAACCGGGACTAGCGGATACGAGCAGTACTTC
-,-,TRBJ1-3,TRBV27,CASRDSSSGNTIYF,TGTGCCAGCAGGGACAGTAGCTCTGGAAACACCATATATTTT
TRBD2,-,TRBJ2-1,TRBV15,CATSRDRTSGYNEQFF,TGTGCCACCAGCAGGGATCGGACTAGCGGTTACAATGAGCAGTTCTTC
-,-,TRBJ1-1,TRBV28,CASGLNTEAFF,TGTGCCAGCGGCTTGAACACTGAAGCTTTCTTT
-,-,TRBJ1-2,TRBV4-2,CASRPDRTTPYGYTF,TGTGCCAGCAGACCCGACAGGACAACGCCTTATGGCTACACCTTC
TRBD2,-,TRBJ2-3,TRBV11-2,CASSLDRGGGGQYF,TGTGCCAGCAGCTTAGATCGCGGTGGGGGGGGGCAGTATTTT
-,-,TRBJ2-7,TRBV2,CASSAAVSYEQYF,TGTGCCAGCAGTGCGGCGGTGTCCTACGAGCAGTACTTC
-,-,TRBJ2-5,TRBV7-2,CASSEYRDPGGTQYF,TGTGCCAGCAGCGAATACAGGGATCCAGGAGGGACCCAGTACTTC